The TCR beta chain under discussion was sequenced for a study of blood T cells in healthy people across ages. Study-level findings and limits: Strong correlation was found linking TCR beta diversity to naive T cell percentage.

Samples each yielded at least 5.5 micrograms of total RNA. Germline V lookup: CDR1 SGHTA, CDR2 FQGNSA. The CDR3 sequence is 15 residues long. The V end lost 1 base, the J end lost 2 bases, and 12 bases lay between the germline ends. Of note for this clonotype: Its target is unknown.

The authors ran a second PCR of about 7 to 12 cycles using a sample-barcoded 5' primer and a J-beta primer mix. MiXCR, run by TCRdb on the 5' RACE reads, gives a single entry per CDR3 protein. The table has about 690,000 distinct CDR3 sequences, around 41% seen once; the top ten hold approximately 29%. The chain combines TRBV7-2 with TRBJ2-7; D might be TRBD1 (6 bases). Sequenced input: blood. The sequence was collected from a man older than 75 in good health. The CDR3 DNA sequence: TGTGCCAGCAGCTTAGGGGTTGGACAGACCTACGAGCAGTACTTC. Translating it yields CASSLGVGQTYEQYF. Full variable domain (outside the CDR3, taken from reference TRBV7-2 and TRBJ2-7): GAGVSQSPSNKVTEKGKDVELRCDPISGHTALYWYRQSLGQGLEFLIYFQGNSAPDKSGLPSDRFSAERTGGSVSTLTIQRTQQEDSAVYLCASSLGVGQTYEQYFGPGTRLTVT.